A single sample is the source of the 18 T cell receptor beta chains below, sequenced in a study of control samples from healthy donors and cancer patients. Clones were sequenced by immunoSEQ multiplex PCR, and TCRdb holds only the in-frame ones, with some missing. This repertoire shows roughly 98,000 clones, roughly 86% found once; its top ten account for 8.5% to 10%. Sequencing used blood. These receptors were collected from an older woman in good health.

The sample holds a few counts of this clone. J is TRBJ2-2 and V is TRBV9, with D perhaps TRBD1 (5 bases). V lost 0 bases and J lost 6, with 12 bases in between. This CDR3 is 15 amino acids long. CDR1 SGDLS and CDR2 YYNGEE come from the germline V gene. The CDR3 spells CASSVEAGWAGELFF. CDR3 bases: TGTGCCAGCAGCGTAGAGGCAGGGTGGGCCGGGGAGCTGTTTTTT.

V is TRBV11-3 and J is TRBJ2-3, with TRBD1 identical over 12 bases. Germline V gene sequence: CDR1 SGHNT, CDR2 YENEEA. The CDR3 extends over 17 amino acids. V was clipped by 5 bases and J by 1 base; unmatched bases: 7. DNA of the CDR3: TGTGCCAGCAGCGGGACCGGGACAGGGGGCCGCACAGATACGCAGTATTTT. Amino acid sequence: CASSGTGTGGRTDTQYF.

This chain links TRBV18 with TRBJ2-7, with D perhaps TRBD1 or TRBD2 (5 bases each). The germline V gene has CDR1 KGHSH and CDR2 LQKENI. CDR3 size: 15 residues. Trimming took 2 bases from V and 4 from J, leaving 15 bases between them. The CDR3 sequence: CASSPSRGDTYEQYF. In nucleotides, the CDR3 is TGTGCCAGCTCACCAAGTAGGGGAGATACATACGAGCAGTACTTC.

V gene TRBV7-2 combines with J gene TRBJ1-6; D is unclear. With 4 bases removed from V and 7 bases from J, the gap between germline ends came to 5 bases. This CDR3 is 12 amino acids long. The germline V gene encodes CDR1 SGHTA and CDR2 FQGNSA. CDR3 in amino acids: CASSSPNSPLHF. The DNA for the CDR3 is TGTGCCAGCAGCTCGCCCAATTCACCCCTCCACTTT.

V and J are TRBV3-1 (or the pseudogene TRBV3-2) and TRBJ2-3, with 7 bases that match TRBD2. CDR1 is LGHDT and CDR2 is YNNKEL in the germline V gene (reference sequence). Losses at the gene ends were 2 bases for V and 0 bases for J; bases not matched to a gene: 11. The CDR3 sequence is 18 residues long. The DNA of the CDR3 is TGTGCCAGCAGCCAAAAGGCACTTTGGGGGGGGAGCACAGATACGCAGTATTTT. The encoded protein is CASSQKALWGGSTDTQYF.

CDR3 in amino acids: CASSLAAGGTYEQYF. In DNA, the CDR3 is TGCGCCAGCAGCTTGGCCGCGGGGGGGACCTACGAGCAGTACTTC. The chain recombines TRBV5-1 with TRBJ2-7; 9 nucleotides match TRBD2. Germline V gives CDR1 SGHRS, CDR2 YFSETQ. The CDR3 contains 15 residues. J gave up 2 bases and V 0 bases, and 3 bases lay outside the gene matches.

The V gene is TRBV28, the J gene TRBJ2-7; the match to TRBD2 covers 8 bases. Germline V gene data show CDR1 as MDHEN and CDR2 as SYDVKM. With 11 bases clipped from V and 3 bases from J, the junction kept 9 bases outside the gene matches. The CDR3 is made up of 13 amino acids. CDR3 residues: CAASMRGVYEQYF. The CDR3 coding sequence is TGTGCCGCTTCTATGCGGGGGGTCTACGAGCAGTACTTC.

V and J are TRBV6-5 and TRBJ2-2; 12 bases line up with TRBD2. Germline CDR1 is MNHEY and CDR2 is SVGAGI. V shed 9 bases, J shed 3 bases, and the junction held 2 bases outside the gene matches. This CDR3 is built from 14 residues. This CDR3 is CASRLAGDTGELFF. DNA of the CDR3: TGTGCCAGTCGACTAGCGGGGGACACCGGGGAGCTGTTTTTT.

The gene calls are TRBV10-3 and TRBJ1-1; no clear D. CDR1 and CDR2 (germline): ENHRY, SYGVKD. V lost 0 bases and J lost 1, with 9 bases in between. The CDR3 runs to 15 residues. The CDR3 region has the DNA TGTGCCATCAGTGAGTCGGTGGTTCGGAACACTGAAGCTTTCTTT. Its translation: CAISESVVRNTEAFF.

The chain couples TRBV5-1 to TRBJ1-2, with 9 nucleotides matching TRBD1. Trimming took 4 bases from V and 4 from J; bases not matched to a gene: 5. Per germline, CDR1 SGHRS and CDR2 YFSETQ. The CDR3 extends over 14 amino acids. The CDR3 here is CASSDSGQGYGYTF. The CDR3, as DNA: TGCGCCAGCAGCGATTCGGGACAGGGCTATGGCTACACCTTC.

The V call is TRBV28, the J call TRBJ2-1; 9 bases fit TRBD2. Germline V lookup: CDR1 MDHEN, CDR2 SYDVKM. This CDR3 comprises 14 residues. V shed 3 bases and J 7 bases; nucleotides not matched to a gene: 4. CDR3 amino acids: CASSFAGGPNEQFF. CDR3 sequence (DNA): TGTGCCAGCAGTTTCGCGGGAGGGCCGAATGAGCAGTTCTTC. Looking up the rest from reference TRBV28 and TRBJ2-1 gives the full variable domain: DVKVTQSSRYLVKRTGEKVFLECVQDMDHENMFWYRQDPGLGLRLIYFSYDVKMKEKGDIPEGYSVSREKKERFSLILESASTNQTSMYLCASSFAGGPNEQFFGPGTRLTVL.

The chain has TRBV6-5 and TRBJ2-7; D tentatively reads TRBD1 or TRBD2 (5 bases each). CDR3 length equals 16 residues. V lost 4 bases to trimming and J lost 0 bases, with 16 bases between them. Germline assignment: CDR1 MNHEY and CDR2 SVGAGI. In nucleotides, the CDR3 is TGTGCCAGCAGTTTTGTATGGGGGACCAACTCCTACGAGCAGTACTTC. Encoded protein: CASSFVWGTNSYEQYF.

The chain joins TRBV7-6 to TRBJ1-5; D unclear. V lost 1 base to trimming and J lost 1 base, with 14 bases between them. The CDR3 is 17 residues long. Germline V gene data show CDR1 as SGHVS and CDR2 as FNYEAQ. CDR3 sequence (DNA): TGTGCCAGCAGCTTAGGCCCCGGGCTGGGCAGCAATCAGCCCCAGCATTTT. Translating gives CASSLGPGLGSNQPQHF.

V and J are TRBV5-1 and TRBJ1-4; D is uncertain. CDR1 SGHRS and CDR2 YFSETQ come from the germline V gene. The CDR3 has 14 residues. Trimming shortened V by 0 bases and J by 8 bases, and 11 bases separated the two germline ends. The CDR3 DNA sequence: TGCGCCAGCAGCTTGGACATGGGTATGGAAAAACTGTTTTTT. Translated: CASSLDMGMEKLFF. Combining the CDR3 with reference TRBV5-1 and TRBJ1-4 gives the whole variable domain KAGVTQTPRYLIKTRGQQVTLSCSPISGHRSVSWYQQTPGQGLQFLFEYFSETQRNKGNFPGRFSGRQFSNSRSEMNVSTLELGDSALYLCASSLDMGMEKLFFGSGTQLSVL.

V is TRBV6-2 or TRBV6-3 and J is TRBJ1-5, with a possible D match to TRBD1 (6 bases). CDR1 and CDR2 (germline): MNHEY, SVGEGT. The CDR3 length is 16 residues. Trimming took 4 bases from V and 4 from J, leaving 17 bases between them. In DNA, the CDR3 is TGTGCCAGCAGTTCGAAAGGGACAAGCTATAATCAGCCCCAGCATTTT. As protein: CASSSKGTSYNQPQHF.

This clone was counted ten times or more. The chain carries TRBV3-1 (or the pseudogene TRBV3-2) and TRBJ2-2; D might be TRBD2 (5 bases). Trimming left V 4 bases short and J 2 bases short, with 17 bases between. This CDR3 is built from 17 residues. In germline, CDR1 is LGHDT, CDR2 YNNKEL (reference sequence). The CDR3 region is CASSPNTAGGNTGELFF. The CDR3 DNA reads TGTGCCAGCAGCCCCAATACGGCAGGAGGCAACACCGGGGAGCTGTTTTTT.

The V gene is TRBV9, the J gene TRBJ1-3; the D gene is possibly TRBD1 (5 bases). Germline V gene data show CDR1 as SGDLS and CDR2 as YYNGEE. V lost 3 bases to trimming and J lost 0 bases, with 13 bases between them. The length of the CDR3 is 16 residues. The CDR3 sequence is CASSDQGLSSGNTIYF. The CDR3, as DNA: TGTGCCAGCAGCGACCAGGGCTTGAGCTCTGGAAACACCATATATTTT.

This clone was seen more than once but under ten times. For the CDR3, the DNA is TGTGCCAGCAGTGAGGGTATTTGGGCTAATGAAAAACTGTTTTTT. It yields the protein CASSEGIWANEKLFF. This sequence joins TRBV6-1 and TRBJ1-4, with D unclear. This CDR3 spans 15 amino acids. From germline, CDR1 is MNHNS and CDR2 SASEGT. Trimming left V 3 bases short and J 3 bases short, with 11 bases between.